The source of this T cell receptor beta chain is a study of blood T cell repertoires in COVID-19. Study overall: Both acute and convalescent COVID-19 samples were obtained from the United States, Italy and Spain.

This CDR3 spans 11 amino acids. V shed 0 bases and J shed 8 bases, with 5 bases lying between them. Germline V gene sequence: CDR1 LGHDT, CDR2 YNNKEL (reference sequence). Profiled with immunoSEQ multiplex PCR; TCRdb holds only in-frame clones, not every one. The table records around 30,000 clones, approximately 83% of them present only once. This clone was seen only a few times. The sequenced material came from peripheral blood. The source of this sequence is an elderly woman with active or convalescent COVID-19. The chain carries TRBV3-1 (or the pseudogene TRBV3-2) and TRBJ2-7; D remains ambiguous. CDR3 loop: CASSQEAQQYF. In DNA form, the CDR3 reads TGTGCCAGCAGCCAAGAAGCACAGCAGTACTTC.